These 12 T cell receptor beta chains originate from one sample sequenced in a study of cytomegalovirus exposure and HLA in healthy donors. PCR was performed using 60 Vbeta and 13 Jbeta primers. The assay was immunoSEQ multiplex PCR, and TCRdb's table has in-frame clones only and misses some. The table shows around 130,000 clones, with 50% to 75% occurring only once. Sequencing was performed on PBMCs. These receptors were collected from a woman between 40 and 50 years old in good health and CMV-seropositive.

V and J are TRBV18 and TRBJ1-3; unclear D gene. In germline, CDR1 is KGHSH, CDR2 LQKENI. The CDR3 has 16 residues. Deletions cut 5 bases from V and 0 bases from J, with 14 bases between. This CDR3 is CASSDSEALSGNTIYF. In nucleotides, the CDR3 is TGTGCCAGCTCAGACTCGGAGGCCCTCTCTGGAAACACCATATATTTT.

This chain connects TRBV6-1 to TRBJ2-5; maybe TRBD2 (5 bases). The J call is uncertain, as TRBJ2-7 better fits the DNA end. The CDR3 spans 15 residues. Germline CDR1 is MNHNS and CDR2 is SASEGT. The CDR3 is CASSERVSGTYEQYF. The DNA for the CDR3 is TGTGCCAGCAGTGAACGAGTCAGCGGTACCTACGAGCAGTACTTC.

This clone was seen a handful of times. The chain carries TRBV28 and TRBJ2-3, with D perhaps matching TRBD1 (5 bases). Germline loops: CDR1 MDHEN, CDR2 SYDVKM. The CDR3 contains 16 residues. Deletions cut 6 bases from V and 2 bases from J, with 18 bases between. CDR3 sequence reads: CASSSISTRDTDTQYF. The CDR3 DNA is TGTGCCAGCAGCTCTATTTCCACCAGGGACACAGATACGCAGTATTTT.

The J gene is TRBJ1-5, the V gene TRBV5-8; possible D gene TRBD1, 6 bases. V lost 4 bases and J lost 3, with 23 bases in between. The CDR3 contains 18 residues. Germline V gene lookup returns CDR1 SGHTS and CDR2 YDEGEE. The CDR3 DNA reads as TGTGCCAGCAGCCCCCGCGGGGGGGCCCCGGGACACAATCAGCCCCAGCATTTT. Its protein product is CASSPRGGAPGHNQPQHF.

This clone occurred once. J is TRBJ1-3 and V is TRBV6-5; D unresolved. CDR1 is MNHEY and CDR2 is SVGAGI in the germline V gene. Trimming left V 4 bases short and J 0 bases short, with 10 bases between. The CDR3 spans 15 residues. Here the CDR3 reads CASSFAGFSGNTIYF. The CDR3 DNA is TGTGCCAGCAGTTTCGCGGGGTTCTCTGGAAACACCATATATTTT.

This clone occurred a few times. This rearrangement joins TRBV28 to TRBJ2-7, with D tentatively TRBD1 (5 bases). The CDR3 extends over 14 amino acids. CDR1 MDHEN and CDR2 SYDVKM come from the germline V gene. The V end lost 3 bases, the J end lost 5 bases, and 14 bases lay between the germline ends. The CDR3 sequence: CASSFQRTRNEQYF. For the CDR3, the DNA is TGTGCCAGCAGTTTTCAAAGGACACGGAACGAGCAGTACTTC.

In its sample, this clone was seen a few times. CDR3 DNA: TGTGCCAGTTTGACTAGCGGAGGGGAGCAGTTCTTC. Protein: CASLTSGGEQFF. The chain recombines TRBV25-1 with TRBJ2-1, with 9 nucleotides matching TRBD2. CDR3 length: 12 amino acids. V dropped 9 bases and J dropped 10; count of bases not matched to a gene: 7. Germline loops: CDR1 MGHDK, CDR2 SYGVNS.

This chain joins TRBV6-5 and TRBJ1-1, with 10 nucleotides matching TRBD1. With 4 bases clipped from V and 4 bases from J, the junction kept 3 bases outside the gene matches. Looked up from germline, CDR1 is MNHEY and CDR2 is SVGAGI. CDR3 length: 14 residues. DNA of the CDR3: TGTGCCAGCAGTTGGGGACAGGGGCCCACTGAAGCTTTCTTT. It yields the protein CASSWGQGPTEAFF.

This clone was seen a single time. The DNA of the CDR3 is TGTGCCAGCAGCGATCGGACAGAGAATTCACCCCTCCACTTT. Translating gives CASSDRTENSPLHF. The chain carries TRBV6-1 and TRBJ1-6; maybe TRBD1 (6 bases). The V end was cut by 6 bases, the J end by 7 bases, with 13 bases between. Germline lookup yields CDR1 MNHNS and CDR2 SASEGT. CDR3 length: 14 residues.

The chain couples TRBV10-3 to TRBJ2-1, with TRBD2 identical over 8 bases. The junction had 6 bases not matched to a gene; V was cut back by 3 bases and J by 2 bases. CDR3 length: 16 residues. Germline V gene data show CDR1 as ENHRY and CDR2 as SYGVKD. CDR3 nucleotide sequence: TGTGCCATCAGTGATCCCGGGGGGGCTGCCTACAATGAGCAGTTCTTC. Translation: CAISDPGGAAYNEQFF.

The CDR3 DNA sequence: TGTGCCAGCAGCTTAGCGGTAGTTGACATGGCAGATACGCAGTATTTT. It codes for CASSLAVVDMADTQYF. The chain is built from TRBV7-2 and TRBJ2-3; D is unresolved. CDR1 and CDR2 from the germline V gene are SGHTA and FQGNSA. Trimming took off 0 bases at V and 4 bases at J, with 14 bases between the two ends. This CDR3 has 16 amino acids.

J is TRBJ2-7 and V is TRBV9; the match to TRBD1 covers 9 bases. Germline CDR1 is SGDLS and CDR2 is YYNGEE. This CDR3 has 15 amino acids. Losses at the gene ends were 3 bases for V and 7 bases for J; bases not matched to a gene: 11. CDR3 region: CASSAPGQGMREQYF. As DNA, the CDR3 is TGTGCCAGCAGCGCTCCGGGACAGGGAATGAGGGAGCAGTACTTC.